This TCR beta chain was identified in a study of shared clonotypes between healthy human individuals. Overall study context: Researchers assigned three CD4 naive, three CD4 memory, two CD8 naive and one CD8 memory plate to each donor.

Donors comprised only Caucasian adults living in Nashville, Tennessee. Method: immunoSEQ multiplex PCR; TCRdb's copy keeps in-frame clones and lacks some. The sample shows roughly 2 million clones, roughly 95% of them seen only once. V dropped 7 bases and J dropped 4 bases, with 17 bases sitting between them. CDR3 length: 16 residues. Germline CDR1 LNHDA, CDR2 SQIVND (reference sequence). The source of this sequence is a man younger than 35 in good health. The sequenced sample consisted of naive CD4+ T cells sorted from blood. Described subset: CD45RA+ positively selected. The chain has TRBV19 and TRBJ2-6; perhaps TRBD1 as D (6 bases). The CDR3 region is CASKWQTGFGANVLTF. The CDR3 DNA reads TGTGCCAGTAAGTGGCAGACAGGCTTCGGGGCCAACGTCCTGACTTTC.